This TCR beta chain was observed in a study of blood T cell repertoires in COVID-19. Looking at the study overall: Sites across the United States, Italy and Spain contributed samples from acute and convalescent COVID-19. PBMCs, B-cell-depleted T cells, or T cells provided the cDNA or gDNA that made up the material.

This CDR3 comprises 13 residues. CDR1 and CDR2 from the germline V gene are SGHNT and YENEEA. Trimming removed 3 bases from V and 7 bases from J, with 10 bases in between. In the original workflow: Estimates of nucleated cell counts were drawn from the amplification of reference gene primers. Only in-frame clones appear in the TCRdb table, and some are missing; sequencing was by immunoSEQ multiplex PCR. V, J and clone size reflect that table, while D and trimming were determined from the DNA. Among 150,000 to 200,000 clones listed, 84% were seen once. This receptor was obtained from a woman of 80 years or more with acute or convalescent COVID-19. Material: peripheral blood. The chain recombines TRBV11-3 with TRBJ2-1; D gene uncertain. CDR3 amino acids: CASSFSHSNEQFF. CDR3 sequence (DNA): TGTGCCAGCAGCTTTAGCCACTCGAATGAGCAGTTCTTC. The full variable domain, rest sourced from reference TRBV11-3 and TRBJ2-1, is EAGVVQSPRYKIIEKKQPVAFWCNPISGHNTLYWYLQNLGQGPELLIRYENEEAVDDSQLPKDRFSAERLKGVDSTLKIQPAELGDSAVYLCASSFSHSNEQFFGPGTRLTVL.